The 9 T cell receptor beta chains below were found in one sample sequenced in a study of shared clonotypes between healthy human individuals. Method: immunoSEQ multiplex PCR; TCRdb's copy keeps in-frame clones and lacks some. This table holds about 1.1 million clones, around 82% found once. The sample taken for sequencing was memory CD4+ T cells from PBMCs. Described subset: CD45RA-negative fraction. The receptors derive from a man younger than 30 in good health. Some clones in this sample may be carry-over from other donors' samples.

The genes are TRBV5-1 and TRBJ2-1; 8 bases agree with TRBD2. V gave up 4 bases and J gave up 10 bases; unmatched junction bases: 10. Germline CDR1 reads SGHRS; CDR2 reads YFSETQ. The CDR3 is 14 amino acids. CDR3: CASSLREGRGEQFF. The CDR3 DNA sequence: TGCGCCAGCAGCCTACGGGAGGGCAGGGGAGAGCAGTTCTTC.

This clone was seen only a few times. V gene TRBV7-9 combines with J gene TRBJ2-2, with 8 bases matching TRBD1. This CDR3 spans 16 amino acids. The trim removed 5 bases at V and 4 bases at J, leaving 9 bases unmatched. The germline V gene has CDR1 SEHNR and CDR2 FQNEAQ (reference sequence). This chain's CDR3 is CASSPGDRLSTGELFF. CDR3 nucleotide sequence: TGTGCCAGCAGCCCGGGGGACAGGTTGAGCACCGGGGAGCTGTTTTTT.

The chain employs TRBV28 and TRBJ2-7, with TRBD1 as a possible D gene (7 bases). The CDR3 runs to 14 residues. The V gene's germline CDR1 is MDHEN and CDR2 SYDVKM. Trimming stripped 4 bases from V and 3 bases from J, with 13 bases between. The CDR3 here is CASSSGDRNYEQYF. CDR3 nucleotide sequence: TGTGCCAGCAGTTCGGGGGACAGAAACTACGAGCAGTACTTC.

This clone was counted a few times. The chain carries TRBV4-2 and TRBJ2-2, with 8 bases lining up with TRBD2. The V gene's germline CDR1 is LGHNA and CDR2 YNFKEQ. The CDR3 contains 16 residues. V lost 1 base and J lost 7; bases outside the gene matches: 8. The CDR3 sequence: CASSQVGAGVNGELFF. The CDR3 DNA follows: TGTGCCAGCAGCCAAGTCGGAGCGGGAGTTAACGGGGAGCTGTTTTTT.

The chain combines TRBV11-3 with TRBJ2-1; D is perhaps TRBD1 (5 bases). V was trimmed by 4 bases and J by 2 bases, leaving 21 bases between them. Germline CDR1 reads SGHNT; CDR2 reads YENEEA. The CDR3 length is 18 residues. The CDR3 DNA reads as TGTGCCAGCAGCTCTCGGTGGGGCGCCAGCTACCCCTACAATGAGCAGTTCTTC. Translation gives CASSSRWGASYPYNEQFF.

This clone was picked up a small number of times. The gene calls are TRBV27 and TRBJ2-3, with D possibly being TRBD1 (5 bases). The CDR3 is 15 amino acids. Germline CDR1 MNHEY, CDR2 SMNVEV (reference sequence). Between the trimmed V and J ends, which lost 5 bases and 0 bases, there was a span of 12 bases. The CDR3 is CASSLRRQSTDTQYF. CDR3 DNA: TGTGCCAGCAGTCTGAGGAGACAGAGCACAGATACGCAGTATTTT.

CDR3 residues: CASSNPQDRVVELFF. CDR3 DNA sequence: TGTGCCAGTAGTAACCCTCAGGACAGGGTGGTGGAGCTGTTTTTT. The chain is built from TRBV19 and TRBJ2-2; 8 bases line up with TRBD1. This CDR3 comprises 15 residues. The trim removed 4 bases at V and 10 bases at J, leaving 11 bases unmatched. Germline V CDR1 and CDR2: LNHDA, SQIVND (reference sequence).

The chain links TRBV6-5 to TRBJ2-7; the match to TRBD1 covers 7 bases. The CDR3 consists of 13 residues. V was clipped by 6 bases and J by 2 bases; unmatched bases: 4. Germline lookup yields CDR1 MNHEY and CDR2 SVGAGI. The CDR3 nucleotides are TGTGCCAGCAGCCTGGGACAGCCCTACGAGCAGTACTTC. Encoded protein: CASSLGQPYEQYF.

This clone was counted a single time. The V and J genes are TRBV7-2 and TRBJ1-1, with 8 bases fitting TRBD1. Trimming cost V 4 bases and J 4 bases; bases outside gene matches: 8. CDR1 and CDR2 (germline): SGHTA, FQGNSA. CDR3 size: 15 residues. CDR3 DNA: TGTGCCAGCAGCTCACAGGACAGGGTTGGCACTGAAGCTTTCTTT. Its protein product is CASSSQDRVGTEAFF.